These 24 T cell receptor beta chains originate from one sample sequenced in a study of blood T cell repertoires in COVID-19 (dated by TCRdb to the early 2020s). Library prep was done by the immunoSEQ multiplex PCR assay. The table was pulled from immuneACCESS by TCRdb, which kept in-frame rearrangements only. Such tables lose some clones; where checked, under half of the loss comes from unresolved V genes, and the rest has no known cause. Counted in this sample were approximately 290,000 clones; about 80% of them appeared once. Of the sample, 15% to 17% is held by the ten largest clones. The sample consisted of peripheral blood. Every receptor here comes from a person aged 65 to 79 with COVID-19, enrolled during active disease.

V and J are TRBV9 and TRBJ2-2, with D unresolved. The ends were cut back, 0 bases at V and 6 bases at J, with 6 bases in the middle. This CDR3 comprises 13 residues. Germline V gene lookup returns CDR1 SGDLS and CDR2 YYNGEE. The CDR3: CASSVDSSGELFF. As DNA, the CDR3 is TGTGCCAGCAGCGTAGATAGTTCCGGGGAGCTGTTTTTT. Full variable domain (remainder filled in from reference TRBV9 and TRBJ2-2): DSGVTQTPKHLITATGQRVTLRCSPRSGDLSVYWYQQSLDQGLQFLIQYYNGEERAKGNILERFSAQQFPDLHSELNLSSLELGDSALYFCASSVDSSGELFFGEGSRLTVL.

Turning to this clone: The sample contains more than one DNA sequence encoding this CDR3. The rearrangement uses TRBV6-5 and TRBJ2-3; TRBD2 agrees at 10 bases. Trimming cost V 6 bases and J 4 bases; bases outside gene matches: 4. In germline, CDR1 is MNHEY, CDR2 SVGAGI. The CDR3 is 14 residues long. CDR3 bases: TGTGCCAGCAGCTTGGGACTAGCGTCAGATACGCAGTATTTT. Translated, it gives CASSLGLASDTQYF.

This clone has only a few counts. The chain links TRBV28 to TRBJ1-2; 7 bases are shared with TRBD1. CDR3 size: 14 residues. Germline lookup yields CDR1 MDHEN and CDR2 SYDVKM. V dropped 1 base and J dropped 2; count of bases not matched to a gene: 1. The CDR3 sequence: CASSLYRGNYGYTF. DNA of the CDR3: TGTGCCAGCAGTTTATACAGGGGCAACTATGGCTACACCTTC.

This chain uses TRBV5-1 with TRBJ2-2; TRBD2 matches at 9 bases. Germline-derived CDR1 and CDR2 are SGHRS and YFSETQ. The CDR3 extends over 16 amino acids. The junction had 2 bases not matched to a gene; V was cut back by 2 bases and J by 0 bases. Here the CDR3 reads CASSLLAGANTGELFF. DNA of the CDR3: TGCGCCAGCAGCTTATTAGCGGGGGCGAACACCGGGGAGCTGTTTTTT.

The chain combines TRBV28 with TRBJ1-4, with D possibly being TRBD1 (6 bases). The germline CDR1 and CDR2 sequences are MDHEN and SYDVKM. The CDR3 covers 16 residues. V was trimmed by 2 bases and J by 6 bases, leaving 16 bases between them. The CDR3 DNA sequence: TGTGCCAGCAGTTTAATTAAAGCAGGGGCTGATGAAAAACTGTTTTTT. This codes for CASSLIKAGADEKLFF.

The chain employs TRBV4-1 and TRBJ1-1; the D is unclear. V lost 1 base and J lost 0, with 9 bases in between. Germline V gives CDR1 MGHRA, CDR2 YSYEKL. The CDR3 loop spans 15 amino acids. CDR3 loop: CASSQGATMNTEAFF. The CDR3 DNA is TGCGCCAGCAGCCAAGGGGCGACCATGAACACTGAAGCTTTCTTT.

The chain employs TRBV19 and TRBJ2-2; D perhaps matches TRBD1 (5 bases). Germline V gene lookup returns CDR1 LNHDA and CDR2 SQIVND (reference sequence). Trimming took off 2 bases at V and 5 bases at J, with 9 bases between the two ends. The CDR3 has 14 amino acids. CDR3 amino acids: CASSIQGETGELFF. The CDR3 region has the DNA TGTGCCAGTAGTATACAGGGCGAGACCGGGGAGCTGTTTTTT. Complete variable domain (other parts from reference TRBV19 and TRBJ2-2): DGGITQSPKYLFRKEGQNVTLSCEQNLNHDAMYWYRQDPGQGLRLIYYSQIVNDFQKGDIAEGYSVSREKKESFPLTVTSAQKNPTAFYLCASSIQGETGELFFGEGSRLTVL.

The chain has TRBV28 and TRBJ1-1; no clear D gene. The germline V and J ends were trimmed by 5 bases and 1 base, with 11 bases remaining between them. This CDR3 has 14 residues. In germline, CDR1 is MDHEN, CDR2 SYDVKM. This CDR3 is CASSILQENTEAFF. As DNA, the CDR3 is TGTGCCAGCAGTATACTTCAGGAGAACACTGAAGCTTTCTTT.

This clone was observed a few times. The rearrangement uses TRBV7-9 and TRBJ2-5; TRBD1 aligns across 8 bases. The CDR3 totals 15 residues. The V and J ends lost 5 bases and 5 bases, in that order; junction bases with no gene match: 10. The germline gives CDR1 SEHNR, CDR2 FQNEAQ (reference sequence). Written as DNA, the CDR3 is TGTGCCAGCAGCCACCGACAGGGGTCGGGGGAGACCCAGTACTTC. It encodes CASSHRQGSGETQYF. Supplemented by reference TRBV7-9 and TRBJ2-5, the full variable domain reads DTGVSQNPRHKITKRGQNVTFRCDPISEHNRLYWYRQTLGQGPEFLTYFQNEAQLEKSRLLSDRFSAERPKGSFSTLEIQRTEQGDSAMYLCASSHRQGSGETQYFGPGTRLLVL.

This clone was counted between two and nine times. The chain recombines TRBV2 with TRBJ2-1; D possibly corresponds to TRBD1 (6 bases). The CDR3 length is 15 residues. Per the germline V gene, CDR1 is SNHLY and CDR2 is FYNNEI. Deletions cut 7 bases from V and 5 bases from J, with 18 bases between. The CDR3 region has the DNA TGTGCCAGCACCCAGGGGATGGGTCCCCACAATGAGCAGTTCTTC. Its protein is CASTQGMGPHNEQFF.

The CDR3 DNA reads TGTGCTAGTGGTTTTGCGACAGGGGGCAACTATGGCTACACCTTC. Translation: CASGFATGGNYGYTF. The chain has TRBV12-5 and TRBJ1-2; TRBD1 matches 10 bases. The germline gives CDR1 LGHNT, CDR2 FRNRAP. The CDR3 has 15 amino acids. The J segment lost 2 bases and the V segment lost 3 bases, leaving 3 bases of the junction unmatched.

This chain joins TRBV12-3 or TRBV12-4 and TRBJ1-2; possibly TRBD1 for D (5 bases). V was cut by 5 bases and J by 7 bases, with 11 bases left in between. This CDR3 comprises 12 residues. The CDR3 DNA sequence: TGTGCCAGCAGTCGCGGGGCTCCTGGCTACACCTTC. Translated, it gives CASSRGAPGYTF.

The J gene is TRBJ1-1, the V gene TRBV6-2 or TRBV6-3; 9 bases agree with TRBD1. The J segment lost 2 bases and the V segment lost 6 bases, leaving 10 bases of the junction unmatched. The germline gives CDR1 MNHEY, CDR2 SVGEGT. The CDR3 is made up of 16 amino acids. The CDR3 spells CASSRRTGASNTEAFF. In nucleotides, the CDR3 is TGTGCCAGCAGCCGAAGGACAGGGGCGAGCAACACTGAAGCTTTCTTT.

The chain has TRBV4-2 and TRBJ1-2; D is uncertain. Germline CDR1 is LGHNA and CDR2 is YNFKEQ. CDR3 length equals 12 residues. V lost 0 bases to trimming and J lost 8 bases, with 7 bases between them. The CDR3 protein is CASSQDSRGYTF. The CDR3 region has the DNA TGTGCCAGCAGCCAAGATTCGCGGGGCTACACCTTC.

This chain links TRBV3-1 (or the pseudogene TRBV3-2) with TRBJ2-2; D is undetermined. This CDR3 region has 17 residues. The V and J ends lost 0 bases and 5 bases respectively, with 16 bases between them. In germline, CDR1 is LGHDT, CDR2 YNNKEL (reference sequence). The CDR3 DNA sequence: TGTGCCAGCAGCCAAGACAGCCGGCCTAGGCGTACCGGGGAGCTGTTTTTT. As protein: CASSQDSRPRRTGELFF.

The J gene is TRBJ1-6, the V gene TRBV2; D not resolved. This CDR3 has 15 residues. Germline CDR1 and CDR2: SNHLY and FYNNEI. Trimming pared 7 bases from V and 1 base from J, leaving 11 bases between. CDR3 bases: TGTGCCAGCACTCGGGAGGGTTCCTATAATTCACCCCTCCACTTT. This codes for CASTREGSYNSPLHF. The full variable domain, with the rest looked up from reference TRBV2 and TRBJ1-6, is EPEVTQTPSHQVTQMGQEVILRCVPISNHLYFYWYRQILGQKVEFLVSFYNNEISEKSEIFDDQFSVERPDGSNFTLKIRSTKLEDSAMYFCASTREGSYNSPLHFGNGTRLTVT.

The chain has TRBV28 and TRBJ2-6; no clear D gene. This CDR3 is 15 amino acids long. In germline, CDR1 is MDHEN, CDR2 SYDVKM. The V end lost 6 bases, the J end lost 0 bases, and 9 bases lay between the germline ends. The chain's CDR3 is CASSRVRSGANVLTF. CDR3 DNA sequence: TGTGCCAGCAGCCGTGTCCGCTCTGGGGCCAACGTCCTGACTTTC. Combining the CDR3 with reference TRBV28 and TRBJ2-6 gives the whole variable domain DVKVTQSSRYLVKRTGEKVFLECVQDMDHENMFWYRQDPGLGLRLIYFSYDVKMKEKGDIPEGYSVSREKKERFSLILESASTNQTSMYLCASSRVRSGANVLTFGAGSRLTVL.

The chain employs TRBV5-1 and TRBJ2-1, with no clear D. CDR1 and CDR2 from the germline V gene are SGHRS and YFSETQ. The ends were cut back, 0 bases at V and 5 bases at J, with 18 bases in the middle. The CDR3 loop spans 17 amino acids. Here the CDR3 DNA reads TGCGCCAGCAGCTTGGCCGAGGATAATCTCTTTGACAATGAGCAGTTCTTC. Its translation is CASSLAEDNLFDNEQFF.

In this sample, this clone turned up a few times. The chain links TRBV4-3 to TRBJ2-2; D possibly corresponds to TRBD1 (6 bases). The V end lost 0 bases, the J end lost 4 bases, and 12 bases lay between the germline ends. The CDR3 is 16 amino acids. CDR1 is LGHNA, CDR2 YSLEER, per germline. The CDR3 region has the DNA TGCGCCAGCAGCCAAGATTACGACAGGCGCACCGGGGAGCTGTTTTTT. Its translation: CASSQDYDRRTGELFF.

The chain carries TRBV19 and TRBJ1-1; D not certain. The CDR3 consists of 15 residues. The V end was cut by 7 bases, the J end by 4 bases, with 19 bases between. The V gene's germline CDR1 is LNHDA and CDR2 SQIVND (reference sequence). The CDR3 DNA follows: TGTGCCAGTACCCCCCTGGGCGCGTTGGGCACTGAAGCTTTCTTT. Encoded protein: CASTPLGALGTEAFF.

J is TRBJ1-1 and V is TRBV5-6; D may be TRBD1 (5 bases). CDR1 is SGHDT and CDR2 is YYEEEE in the germline V gene. The CDR3 has 15 residues. V lost 0 bases and J 4 bases, leaving 13 bases between the germline ends. The CDR3 nucleotides are TGTGCCAGCAGCTTGGCGGGGGGGTTCGGCACTGAAGCTTTCTTT. This translates into CASSLAGGFGTEAFF.

The chain carries TRBV7-7 and TRBJ2-1, with TRBD1 matching over 10 bases. Trimming removed 5 bases from V and 5 bases from J; junction bases left unmatched: 6. CDR1 and CDR2 from the germline V gene are SSHAT and FNYEAQ (reference sequence). The CDR3 is 15 residues long. The CDR3 bases are TGTGCCAGCAGCGCCCTGGGACAGGGGAACAATGAGCAGTTCTTC. It specifies CASSALGQGNNEQFF.

The rearrangement links TRBV9 to TRBJ2-3; 8 bases are a match to TRBD1. This CDR3 contains 16 residues. The germline V gene has CDR1 SGDLS and CDR2 YYNGEE. The ends lost 2 bases at V and 2 bases at J; junction bases unmatched: 7. For the CDR3, the DNA is TGTGCCAGCAGCGTTGGTCAGGGGGCTCTCACAGATACGCAGTATTTT. Translated: CASSVGQGALTDTQYF.

The CDR3 region is CASSLSTGVQPQHF. The CDR3 coding sequence is TGTGCCAGCAGCTTAAGTACCGGGGTTCAGCCCCAGCATTTT. The V gene is TRBV7-8, the J gene TRBJ1-5; D gene ambiguous. The length of the CDR3 is 14 residues. V lost 2 bases to trimming and J lost 6 bases, with 11 bases between them. Per the germline V gene, CDR1 is SGHVS and CDR2 is FQNEAQ.